This is a list of T cell receptor beta chains from one sample in a study of beta chain features in type 1 diabetes. Method: immunoSEQ multiplex PCR; TCRdb's copy keeps in-frame clones and lacks some. The sample includes about 160,000 clones, almost 8% seen only once; the top ten take 0.5% to 0.55%. The sequenced sample was central memory CD4+ T cells from blood. The receptors here all came from a man between 18 and 35 years old with type 1 diabetes. Both conserved end residues are part of each CDR3. The D gene is left open where the match is weak. A clone size is listed for some rows: how often the clone was seen (once, few, many), or a class if it is expanded.

TRBD1	few	TRBV2	TRBJ1-5	CASRGGQGSGQPQHF	TGTGCCAGCAGGGGGGGACAGGGTTCGGGTCAGCCCCAGCATTTT
TRBD1	-	TRBV5-1	TRBJ2-1	CASNMGQTPIYSYNEQFF	TGCGCCAGCAACATGGGACAGACACCAATCTACTCCTACAATGAGCAGTTCTTC
TRBD1	-	TRBV5-1	TRBJ2-7	CASSTGELSSYEQYF	TGCGCCAGCAGCACAGGGGAACTGAGCTCCTACGAGCAGTACTTC
TRBD1	-	TRBV11-2	TRBJ2-3	CASSRDRGNTQYF	TGTGCCAGCAGCCGGGACAGGGGGAATACGCAGTATTTT
TRBD2	-	TRBV7-9	TRBJ2-1	CASSFVSGGFNEQFF	TGTGCCAGCAGCTTTGTCAGCGGGGGCTTCAATGAGCAGTTCTTC
-	few	TRBV19	TRBJ1-1	CASSLWNTEAFF	TGTGCCAGTTCACTCTGGAACACTGAAGCTTTCTTT
-	few	TRBV7-2	TRBJ2-3	CASSAQRPHQDTQYF	TGTGCCAGCAGCGCTCAGCGGCCCCATCAGGATACGCAGTATTTT
-	few	TRBV5-4	TRBJ1-6	CASSLLGGSSPLHF	TGTGCCAGCAGCTTGCTCGGAGGTTCTTCACCCCTCCACTTT
-	few	TRBV5-1	TRBJ2-3	CASRVAANQDTQYF	TGCGCCAGCAGAGTAGCGGCGAACCAAGATACGCAGTATTTT
TRBD1	-	TRBV28	TRBJ2-5	CASSAAGTAQETQYF	TGTGCCAGCAGTGCGGCCGGGACAGCGCAAGAGACCCAGTACTTC
TRBD1	-	TRBV2	TRBJ1-1	CASSRGQRNTEAFF	TGTGCCAGCAGCCGGGGACAGAGGAACACTGAAGCTTTCTTT
TRBD1	few	TRBV19	TRBJ1-2	CASSTLRDRPYGYTF	TGTGCCAGTAGTACCCTCCGGGACAGGCCATATGGCTACACCTTC
TRBD2	-	TRBV6-5	TRBJ2-3	CASTPRRGGDTQYF	TGTGCCAGCACGCCTCGGCGGGGGGGAGATACGCAGTATTTT
-	few	TRBV11-2	TRBJ2-2	CASSLGATGELFF	TGTGCCAGCAGCTTAGGAGCTACTGGGGAGCTGTTTTTT
-	few	TRBV19	TRBJ1-5	CASILAGVNQPQHF	TGTGCCAGTATTCTGGCAGGCGTCAATCAGCCCCAGCATTTT
-	few	TRBV2	TRBJ1-2	CASTAGQLYGYTF	TGTGCCAGCACCGCTGGACAGCTCTATGGCTACACCTTC
-	-	TRBV28	TRBJ1-5	CASSLNSAGEKPQHF	TGTGCCAGCAGTTTAAATTCGGCAGGGGAAAAGCCCCAGCATTTT
-	few	TRBV27	TRBJ2-7	CASQPGRSSYEQYF	TGTGCCAGCCAACCAGGGAGGAGCTCCTACGAGCAGTACTTC
-	-	TRBV10-3	TRBJ1-2	CAIRPQGQGYTF	TGTGCCATCAGACCCCAGGGGCAAGGCTACACCTTC
-	few	TRBV5-4	TRBJ1-4	CASSQTALNEKLFF	TGTGCCAGCAGCCAGACAGCCCTTAATGAAAAACTGTTTTTT
-	few	TRBV2	TRBJ2-2	CASRTASAGELFF	TGTGCCAGCAGAACCGCTAGCGCCGGGGAGCTGTTTTTT
-	few	TRBV5-6	TRBJ2-7	CASSLARYEQYF	TGTGCCAGCAGCTTGGCCCGGTACGAGCAGTACTTC
TRBD1	-	TRBV9	TRBJ2-7	CASSPRQGAREQYF	TGTGCCAGCAGCCCAAGACAGGGGGCACGTGAGCAGTACTTC
TRBD1	-	TRBV14	TRBJ2-1	CASSLPGQVSNEQFF	TGTGCCAGCAGCCTTCCGGGACAGGTTAGCAATGAGCAGTTCTTC
-	-	TRBV9	TRBJ2-4	CASSVGHSENIQYF	TGTGCCAGCAGCGTAGGACACTCTGAGAACATTCAGTACTTC
TRBD2	-	TRBV7-2	TRBJ2-2	CASTLAGSGELFF	TGTGCCAGCACGCTAGCGGGCTCCGGGGAGCTGTTTTTT
TRBD1	few	TRBV5-4	TRBJ2-7	CASSFDRGEQYF	TGTGCCAGCAGCTTCGACAGGGGCGAGCAGTACTTC
-	-	TRBV6-5	TRBJ1-1	CASRSGTWNTEAFF	TGTGCCAGCAGATCCGGGACTTGGAACACTGAAGCTTTCTTT
TRBD1	few	TRBV2	TRBJ2-7	CASSRGRDRGGYEQYF	TGTGCCAGCAGTCGAGGCCGGGACAGGGGGGGGTACGAGCAGTACTTC
-	few	TRBV6-5	TRBJ1-2	CASSYGGGVYGYTF	TGTGCCAGCAGTTATGGGGGGGGAGTGTATGGCTACACCTTC
TRBD2	few	TRBV28	TRBJ2-7	CASSFPGGPYEQYF	TGTGCCAGCAGTTTCCCGGGGGGTCCTTACGAGCAGTACTTC
TRBD1	few	TRBV25-1	TRBJ1-1	CASSGPGQGLTEAFF	TGTGCCAGCAGTGGACCGGGACAGGGTTTGACTGAAGCTTTCTTT
-	few	TRBV30	TRBJ1-1	CAWSPMNTEAFF	TGTGCCTGGAGTCCAATGAACACTGAAGCTTTCTTT
-	-	TRBV30	TRBJ1-5	CAWSEGGGRGQPQHF	TGTGCCTGGAGTGAAGGGGGTGGGAGAGGTCAGCCCCAGCATTTT
-	few	TRBV9	TRBJ1-1	CASSVDWLNTEAFF	TGTGCCAGCAGCGTAGATTGGCTGAACACTGAAGCTTTCTTT
TRBD2	-	TRBV7-2	TRBJ2-3	CASSGTSGSGTDTQYF	TGTGCCAGCAGCGGAACTAGCGGGAGTGGGACAGATACGCAGTATTTT
-	-	TRBV15	TRBJ2-7	CATSRAGQVGEQYF	TGTGCCACCAGCAGAGCAGGGCAGGTGGGGGAGCAGTACTTC
-	few	TRBV28	TRBJ2-3	CASRSTGSDTQYF	TGTGCCAGCAGATCCACAGGGTCAGATACGCAGTATTTT
TRBD2	-	TRBV7-2	TRBJ2-1	CASSGSGGANVNEQFF	TGTGCCAGCAGCGGAAGCGGGGGGGCAAACGTCAATGAGCAGTTCTTC
-	-	TRBV7-9	TRBJ1-1	CASSTRDPEGTEAFF	TGTGCCAGCAGCACCCGGGACCCGGAGGGTACTGAAGCTTTCTTT
-	-	TRBV18	TRBJ1-2	CASSPQQETNYGYTF	TGTGCCAGCTCACCACAACAGGAGACTAACTATGGCTACACCTTC
TRBD2	few	TRBV30	TRBJ2-7	CAWSSGSYEQYF	TGTGCCTGGTCTAGCGGATCCTACGAGCAGTACTTC
TRBD1	few	TRBV6-5	TRBJ2-5	CASSRQGGQETQYF	TGTGCCAGCAGCCGACAGGGGGGCCAAGAGACCCAGTACTTC
-	-	TRBV4-3	TRBJ2-1	CASSQVALFNEQFF	TGCGCCAGCAGCCAAGTGGCCCTTTTCAATGAGCAGTTCTTC
TRBD1	-	TRBV28	TRBJ2-3	CASSSLLQGINFTDTQYF	TGTGCCAGCAGTTCACTCCTACAGGGGATCAACTTCACAGATACGCAGTATTTT
-	few	TRBV5-8	TRBJ1-6	CASSYDKAWIHF	TGTGCCAGCAGCTACGACAAGGCTTGGATCCACTTT
TRBD2	-	TRBV7-9	TRBJ2-5	CASSLLPGLAGERQYF	TGTGCCAGCAGCTTACTCCCGGGACTAGCGGGGGAGAGGCAGTACTTC
TRBD1	-	TRBV9	TRBJ1-5	CASSGQGRGSGQPQHF	TGTGCCAGCAGCGGACAGGGTAGGGGGTCGGGTCAGCCCCAGCATTTT